This record covers a single T cell receptor (beta chain). In the authors' workflow: For nucleated cells, counts were estimated from reference gene primer amplification. Sequenced by immunoSEQ multiplex PCR; TCRdb stores in-frame clones only, minus some. V and J calls and clone size are given by that table; D and trimming were obtained from the DNA. The table has 150,000 to 200,000 clones, about four fifths seen once. The data derive from a study of blood T cell repertoires in COVID-19. Study details: Both acute and convalescent COVID-19 samples were obtained from the United States, Italy and Spain. Sources were T cells, B-cell-depleted T cells, or PBMCs; the material itself was cDNA or gDNA.

Germline CDR1 SGHNT, CDR2 YYREEE (reference sequence). The V end was cut by 0 bases, the J end by 4 bases, with 11 bases between. This CDR3 has 14 residues. Sequencing was carried out using peripheral blood. The TCR was taken from a man aged 60 to 69 with active or convalescent COVID-19. This rearrangement joins TRBV5-4 to TRBJ2-7; tentative D call: TRBD2 (5 bases). This chain's CDR3 is CASSLGGREYEQYF. The CDR3 bases are TGTGCCAGCAGCTTGGGGGGTCGGGAATACGAGCAGTACTTC.